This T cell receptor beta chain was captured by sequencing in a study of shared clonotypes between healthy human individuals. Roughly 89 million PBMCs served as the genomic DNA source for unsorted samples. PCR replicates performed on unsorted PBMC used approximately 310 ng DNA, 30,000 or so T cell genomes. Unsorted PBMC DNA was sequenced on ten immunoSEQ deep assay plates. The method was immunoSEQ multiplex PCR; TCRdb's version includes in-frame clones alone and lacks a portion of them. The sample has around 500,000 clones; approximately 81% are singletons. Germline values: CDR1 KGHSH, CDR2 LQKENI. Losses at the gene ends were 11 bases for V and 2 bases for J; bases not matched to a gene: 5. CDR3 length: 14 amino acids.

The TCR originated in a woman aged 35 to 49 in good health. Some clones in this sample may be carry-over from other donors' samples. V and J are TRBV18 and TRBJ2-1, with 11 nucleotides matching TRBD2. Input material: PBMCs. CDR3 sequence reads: CAAATSGAYNEQFF. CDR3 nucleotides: TGTGCCGCCGCGACTAGCGGGGCCTACAATGAGCAGTTCTTC.